Presented here are 12 T cell receptor beta chains from one specimen sequenced in a study of immune characterization of retroperitoneal liposarcoma. A single record per CDR3 protein comes from TCRdb applying MiXCR to the PCR reads. The sample shows around 10,000 distinct CDR3 sequences, about 30% of them seen only once. Specimen: tumor tissue. The receptors were gathered from a female donor with retroperitoneal liposarcoma.

The CDR3 bases are TGTGCCAGCAGTGACCCGTACAGTGCCTACAATGAGCAGTACTTC. The encoded protein is CASSDPYSAYNEQYF. This chain uses TRBV6-4 with TRBJ2-7, with D hard to call. Trimming pared 2 bases from V and 7 bases from J, leaving 18 bases between. CDR1 is MRHNA, CDR2 SNTAGT, per germline. The CDR3 consists of 15 residues.

The CDR3 DNA reads TGTGCCATCAGTGAGATCAGGGGGCGCGATGATGAGCAGTTCTTC. It is translated as CAISEIRGRDDEQFF. The chain uses TRBV10-3 and TRBJ2-1, with 8 bases matching TRBD1. This CDR3 has 15 amino acids. Germline-derived CDR1 and CDR2 are ENHRY and SYGVKD. V dropped 2 bases and J dropped 8; count of bases not matched to a gene: 8.

This clonotype was seen a few times. The chain carries TRBV6-1 and TRBJ2-5; D may be TRBD2 (5 bases). The end of the DNA aligns better with TRBJ2-1, so the J call may be wrong. Germline V lookup: CDR1 MNHNS, CDR2 SASEGT. The CDR3 contains 13 residues. This CDR3 reads CASGMSGSYEQFF. CDR3 sequence (DNA): TGTGCCAGCGGAATGAGCGGTTCCTACGAGCAGTTCTTC.

The table lists this clonotype with a few counts. This sequence joins TRBV12-3 or TRBV12-4 and TRBJ2-1; the D gene is possibly TRBD2 (6 bases). The V and J ends lost 3 bases and 8 bases respectively, with 14 bases between them. CDR3 length equals 14 residues. The CDR3 nucleotides read TGTGCCAGCAGTTTGGGGGGTAAAGGCTATGAGCAGTTCTTC. Translating it yields CASSLGGKGYEQFF.

The chain recombines TRBV10-1 with TRBJ2-2; 7 nucleotides match TRBD1. The CDR3 spans 18 residues. The V gene's germline CDR1 is WNHNN and CDR2 SYGVQD (reference sequence). J was trimmed by 1 base and V by 7 bases; bases with no gene match: 15. CDR3 residues: CASNHESPGQENTGELFF. In nucleotides, the CDR3 is TGCGCCAGCAATCATGAGAGCCCTGGACAGGAGAACACCGGGGAGCTGTTTTTT.

This clonotype was counted only a few times. The chain couples TRBV11-3 to TRBJ2-5, with 9 bases matching TRBD2. The J call may not be correct, given that the DNA end is closer to TRBJ2-1. CDR3 length: 13 residues. Germline-derived CDR1 and CDR2 are SGHNT and YENEEA. CDR3 DNA sequence: TGTGCCAGCAGCCGAGGGACTAGCTGGACCCAGTTCTTC. Protein product: CASSRGTSWTQFF.

This clonotype has more than one count but fewer than ten. This chain links TRBV7-9 with TRBJ1-1; D perhaps matches TRBD1 (5 bases). Germline V CDR1 and CDR2: SEHNR, FQNEAQ (reference sequence). The germline V and J ends were trimmed by 11 bases and 1 base, with 17 bases remaining between them. The CDR3 is 14 residues long. In nucleotides, the CDR3 is TGTGCCTATCGGCTCACAGGACAGAACACTGAAGCTTTCTTT. This codes for CAYRLTGQNTEAFF. The variable domain in full, completed from reference TRBV7-9 and TRBJ1-1, reads DTGVSQNPRHKITKRGQNVTFRCDPISEHNRLYWYRQTLGQGPEFLTYFQNEAQLEKSRLLSDRFSAERPKGSFSTLEIQRTEQGDSAMYLCAYRLTGQNTEAFFGQGTRLTVV.

The genes are TRBV12-3 or TRBV12-4 and TRBJ2-5, with D perhaps TRBD1 (5 bases). TRBJ2-1 explains the end of the DNA better; the J call may be wrong. The CDR3 length is 14 residues. This CDR3 reads CASSLNQGQETQFF. As DNA, the CDR3 is TGTGCCAGCAGTCTAAACCAGGGTCAAGAGACCCAGTTCTTC.

The rearrangement uses TRBV6-1 and TRBJ2-5, with a tentative D call TRBD1 (5 bases). Germline assignment: CDR1 MNHNS and CDR2 SASEGT. The CDR3 is 16 amino acids. Trimming took off 7 bases at V and 11 bases at J, with 29 bases between the two ends. The CDR3: CASKAATGPSYNEQYF. CDR3 nucleotide sequence: TGTGCCAGCAAAGCTGCAACAGGACCCTCCTACAATGAGCAGTACTTC.

The chain is built from TRBV10-3 and TRBJ2-1; D is possibly TRBD1 (5 bases). The ends were cut back, 6 bases at V and 1 base at J, with 10 bases in the middle. Germline V lookup: CDR1 ENHRY, CDR2 SYGVKD. This CDR3 contains 14 residues. The chain's CDR3 is CAIRETVSYNEQFF. CDR3 coding DNA: TGTGCCATCAGGGAGACAGTTTCCTACAATGAGCAGTTCTTC.

This sequence joins TRBV10-3 and TRBJ2-3, with TRBD2 matching 11 bases. The J call may not be correct, given that the DNA end is closer to TRBJ2-1. This CDR3 is built from 16 residues. In germline, CDR1 is ENHRY, CDR2 SYGVKD. The CDR3 spells CAISDRGLAANNEQFF. The CDR3 nucleotides are TGTGCCATCAGTGATAGGGGACTAGCGGCGAACAATGAGCAGTTCTTC.

This clonotype is classed as medium-sized (0.01 to 0.1%). V usage is TRBV6-1 and J usage is TRBJ2-3; 7 nucleotides line up with TRBD2. Germline V gene lookup returns CDR1 MNHNS and CDR2 SASEGT. This CDR3 has 14 residues. V shed 7 bases and J 1 base; nucleotides not matched to a gene: 5. The CDR3 bases are TGTGCCAGCATCATGGGGGGGGGCACAGATACGCAGTATTTT. Residues: CASIMGGGTDTQYF.